The subject of this entry is one TCR beta chain. The antigen remains undetermined. These data belong to a study of brain T cells in children with intractable seizures. The germline gives CDR1 GTSNPN, CDR2 SVGIG (reference sequence). CDR3 length equals 13 residues. V was shortened by 4 bases and J by 3 bases, with 12 bases between the two germline ends. TCRdb's copy holds only in-frame clones and misses some; the assay was immunoSEQ multiplex PCR. Here the sample spans approximately 330,000 clones, 93% being singletons. This sample's time point: blood from clinic visit 5 months post-surgery; TSC patient then seizure free. General study results and limits: Only CDR3 sequence similarity suggested viral specificity, without known HCMV serostatus.

The chain recombines TRBV30 with TRBJ1-2, with a possible D match to TRBD1 (6 bases). The sequenced sample was peripheral blood, obtained about 5 months after surgery. The clonotype was recovered from a boy in the first two years of life with tuberous sclerosis and intractable seizures. CDR3 bases: TGTGCCTGGAAGGCAGGGGAATACTATGGCTACACCTTC. This gives the protein CAWKAGEYYGYTF.